One and the same sample provided the 21 T cell receptor beta chains below, sequenced in a study of human T cells and chemical hapten exposure. Stated time point: pre-sensitization, week 0. Treatment specified: therapeutic diphenylcyclopropenone sensitization with weekly scalp DPC. Each CDR3 protein gets one entry after TCRdb re-called the RACE reads with MiXCR. Here the sample spans 350,000 to 450,000 distinct CDR3 sequences, approximately 5.1% being singletons. Here the sequenced sample was whole blood, taken in connection with sensitization to the hapten diphenylcyclopropenone (DPC). The receptors stem from a woman aged 45-59 years with alopecia areata. Some clones in this sample may be carry-over from other donors' samples.

This clonotype came up many times. The rearrangement links TRBV12-3 or TRBV12-4 to TRBJ2-1; 14 bases are a match to TRBD2. J was trimmed by 5 bases and V by 3 bases; bases with no gene match: 9. The CDR3 is made up of 18 amino acids. CDR3 bases: TGTGCCAGCAGTTTCGGGACTAGCGGGAGTTGGGTGGACAATGAGCAGTTCTTC. Its protein is CASSFGTSGSWVDNEQFF.

The sample holds a few counts of this clonotype. The gene calls are TRBV7-9 and TRBJ1-6; D uncertain. Looked up from germline, CDR1 is SEHNR and CDR2 is FQNEAQ (reference sequence). This CDR3 is built from 15 residues. Trimming stripped 4 bases from V and 7 bases from J, with 14 bases between. CDR3 in DNA: TGTGCCAGCAGCTCCCGCCCGGGCCCCAATTCACCCCTCCACTTT. Encoded protein: CASSSRPGPNSPLHF. The complete variable domain, with remaining parts taken from reference TRBV7-9 and TRBJ1-6, reads DTGVSQNPRHKITKRGQNVTFRCDPISEHNRLYWYRQTLGQGPEFLTYFQNEAQLEKSRLLSDRFSAERPKGSFSTLEIQRTEQGDSAMYLCASSSRPGPNSPLHFGNGTRLTVT.

This sequence joins TRBV4-2 and TRBJ1-4; TRBD1 is a possible D gene (6 bases). CDR3 size: 14 residues. Looked up from germline, CDR1 is LGHNA and CDR2 is YNFKEQ. Trimming removed 3 bases from V and 5 bases from J, with 10 bases in between. CDR3 loop: CASSQGRGNEKLFF. CDR3 coding DNA: TGTGCCAGCAGCCAGGGCAGGGGCAATGAAAAACTGTTTTTT.

This clonotype was observed at least ten times. V is TRBV6-5 and J is TRBJ1-1; D is ambiguous. The ends were cut back, 6 bases at V and 0 bases at J, with 11 bases in the middle. The germline gives CDR1 MNHEY, CDR2 SVGAGI. The CDR3 totals 14 residues. CDR3 sequence reads: CASSFDGLNTEAFF. The CDR3 bases are TGTGCCAGCAGCTTCGACGGGTTGAACACTGAAGCTTTCTTT.

As for this clonotype: This may come from a read error, since a much larger clone is one base off. The chain has TRBV2 and TRBJ2-1; the D is unclear. The CDR3 has 12 residues. The germline gives CDR1 SNHLY, CDR2 FYNNEI. This CDR3 is CASSAEGNVQFF. DNA of the CDR3: TGTGCCAGCAGCGCCGAAGGCAATGTGCAGTTCTTC.

V and J are TRBV11-2 and TRBJ2-1, with TRBD2 matching over 7 bases. This CDR3 has 15 amino acids. Germline V gene sequence: CDR1 SGHAT, CDR2 FQNNGV. J lost 4 bases, V lost 2 bases, and 5 bases had no gene match. The CDR3 bases are TGTGCCAGCAGCTTAATCGGGGGGACGTACAATGAGCAGTTCTTC. Amino acids: CASSLIGGTYNEQFF.

CDR3 loop: CASSSTQRGYGYTF. The DNA for the CDR3 is TGTGCCAGCAGTTCCACACAGAGGGGCTATGGCTACACCTTC. V usage is TRBV12-3 or TRBV12-4 and J usage is TRBJ1-2; TRBD1 might be the D (5 bases). This CDR3 comprises 14 residues. V lost 4 bases to trimming and J lost 4 bases, with 13 bases between them.

This clonotype was observed a few times. The chain couples TRBV12-3 or TRBV12-4 to TRBJ2-1; D is ambiguous. The CDR3 spans 12 residues. Trimming removed 6 bases from V and 6 bases from J, with 9 bases in between. The CDR3 protein is CASRGYGNEQFF. As DNA, the CDR3 is TGTGCCAGCAGGGGGTACGGCAATGAGCAGTTCTTC.

This clonotype showed up many times. The chain carries TRBV21-1 and TRBJ1-2. TRBV21-1 is marked as a pseudogene. The CDR3 spans 13 residues. The CDR3 reads CASSRTGRSGYTF. DNA of the CDR3: TGTGCCAGCAGCAGGACCGGGAGGTCCGGCTACACCTTC.

This clonotype was seen many times. The V and J genes are TRBV10-3 and TRBJ2-1; 9 bases map to TRBD1. Per the germline V gene, CDR1 is ENHRY and CDR2 is SYGVKD. This CDR3 comprises 14 residues. Trimming at V came to 8 bases and at J to 7 bases, leaving 9 bases not matched to a gene. This CDR3 reads CAIRPGTGLNEQFF. As DNA, the CDR3 is TGTGCCATCCGTCCCGGGACAGGGCTTAATGAGCAGTTCTTC.

In this sample, this clonotype turned up a few times. The V gene is TRBV2, the J gene TRBJ1-2, with D possibly TRBD1 on 5 matching bases. From germline, CDR1 is SNHLY and CDR2 FYNNEI. This CDR3 is built from 11 residues. V was clipped by 6 bases and J by 10 bases, with 12 bases between them. The CDR3 DNA reads TGTGCCAGCAGCCCCGACAGAATCTACACCTTC. Protein: CASSPDRIYTF.

Comment on this clonotype: The conserved closing phenylalanine or tryptophan is absent in this CDR3, likely reflecting a read error. The chain is built from TRBV5-4 and TRBJ1-1; no clear D gene. The CDR3 sequence is 15 residues long. Between the trimmed V and J ends, which lost 4 bases and 4 bases, there was a span of 17 bases. Germline V lookup: CDR1 SGHNT, CDR2 YYREEE (reference sequence). The CDR3 DNA reads TGTGCCAGCAGCCCTGAGGCTGCTGGTAGCACTGAAGCTTTCATT. This sequence encodes CASSPEAAGSTEAFI.

This clonotype was seen more than once but under ten times. V usage is TRBV2 and J usage is TRBJ2-1; 9 positions match TRBD2. V shed 6 bases, J shed 4 bases, and the junction held 7 bases outside the gene matches. The CDR3 extends over 15 amino acids. Germline assignment: CDR1 SNHLY and CDR2 FYNNEI. In DNA form, the CDR3 reads TGTGCCAGCAGGGGTTTAGCGGGGGCTTACAATGAGCAGTTCTTC. This encodes CASRGLAGAYNEQFF.

The chain carries TRBV7-9 and TRBJ1-6; possible D gene TRBD1, 5 bases. Germline V gene data show CDR1 as SEHNR and CDR2 as FQNEAQ (reference sequence). V was trimmed by 5 bases and J by 11 bases, leaving 13 bases between them. The CDR3 spans 13 residues. CDR3 sequence: CASSPNRQTPLHF. In nucleotides, the CDR3 is TGTGCCAGCAGCCCCAACAGACAGACACCCCTCCACTTT.

Ten or more counts support this clonotype. V gene TRBV5-1 combines with J gene TRBJ2-5, with TRBD2 matching 10 bases. The CDR3 loop spans 19 amino acids. V shed 0 bases, J shed 5 bases, and the junction held 16 bases outside the gene matches. CDR1 is SGHRS, CDR2 YFSETQ, per germline. The CDR3 reads CASSLGLLASGREGETQYF. Written as DNA, the CDR3 is TGCGCCAGCAGCTTGGGGCTGCTCGCTAGCGGGAGAGAGGGTGAGACCCAGTACTTC.

This clonotype was seen ten or more times. The chain recombines TRBV5-1 with TRBJ2-7, with D perhaps matching TRBD1 (6 bases). The CDR3 totals 14 residues. Looked up from germline, CDR1 is SGHRS and CDR2 is YFSETQ. Trimming stripped 0 bases from V and 2 bases from J, with 9 bases between. This CDR3 reads CASSLEAGAYEQYF. The CDR3 DNA follows: TGCGCCAGCAGCTTGGAGGCAGGGGCCTACGAGCAGTACTTC.

Note on this clonotype: This may be a read error, as it is one base from a much larger clone. The rearrangement links TRBV14 to TRBJ2-1; 10 bases are shared with TRBD2. The CDR3 runs 16 residues. The V gene's germline CDR1 is SGHDN and CDR2 FVKESK. V was pared by 1 base and J by 12 bases, with 12 bases of the junction left unmatched. The CDR3 nucleotides read TGTGCCAGCAGCCAAGGGAGGACTAGCGGAAACGGTGGGCAGTTCTTC. As protein: CASSQGRTSGNGGQFF.

This clonotype was counted only a few times. The rearrangement links TRBV6-4 to TRBJ2-1; D uncertain. Trimming shortened V by 3 bases and J by 6 bases, and 15 bases separated the two germline ends. This CDR3 region has 15 residues. Germline V gives CDR1 MRHNA, CDR2 SNTAGT. The CDR3 sequence: CASSEFGRLGNEQFF. The CDR3 DNA sequence: TGTGCCAGCAGTGAATTCGGCAGGTTGGGCAATGAGCAGTTCTTC.

This clonotype was recorded at least ten times. The chain has TRBV5-1 and TRBJ2-7, with 7 bases aligning to TRBD2. Trimming took 2 bases from V and 2 from J; bases not matched to a gene: 4. This CDR3 contains 14 residues. Germline loops: CDR1 SGHRS, CDR2 YFSETQ. CDR3 DNA sequence: TGCGCCAGCAGCTTTCAGGCGGGGGCCTACGAGCAGTACTTC. It yields the protein CASSFQAGAYEQYF. Full variable domain (rest looked up from reference TRBV5-1 and TRBJ2-7): KAGVTQTPRYLIKTRGQQVTLSCSPISGHRSVSWYQQTPGQGLQFLFEYFSETQRNKGNFPGRFSGRQFSNSRSEMNVSTLELGDSALYLCASSFQAGAYEQYFGPGTRLTVT.

This clonotype was recorded many times. The chain combines TRBV6-1 with TRBJ2-3, with 7 bases matching TRBD2. Germline V gene lookup returns CDR1 MNHNS and CDR2 SASEGT. This CDR3 comprises 19 residues. J gave up 5 bases and V 5 bases, and 22 bases lay outside the gene matches. The CDR3 reads CASSTPFVSSGNEEDTQYF. DNA for the CDR3: TGTGCCAGCAGTACCCCATTTGTGTCTAGCGGAAACGAGGAAGATACGCAGTATTTT.

This clonotype was detected only a few times. The chain employs TRBV20-1 and TRBJ1-1; a possible D gene is TRBD1 (6 bases). V lost 4 bases, J lost 7 bases, and 13 bases lay in between. Germline V CDR1 and CDR2: DFQATT, SNEGSKA (reference sequence). The CDR3 length is 12 residues. The CDR3 is CSAIWGPSEAFF. CDR3 sequence (DNA): TGCAGTGCTATTTGGGGGCCGAGTGAAGCTTTCTTT.